A selection of T cell receptor beta chains follows, all from one sample in a study of T cells after yellow fever vaccination. TCRdb passed the 5' RACE reads through MiXCR, listing each CDR3 protein once. The sample has about 550,000 distinct CDR3 sequences, under 25% seen once. The sample here was PBMCs, taken 15 days after the yellow fever booster vaccination. These receptors all stem from a man aged 25 to 40 who received the YFV17D yellow fever vaccine. Each CDR3 is given with its conserved first and last residue. The order of the fields is J gene, D gene, V gene, clone size, CDR3 protein, CDR3 DNA. The D gene is left open where the match is weak. Only part of the rows carry a size: once, few, many, or a class if the clone is expanded.

TRBJ2-1	TRBD2	TRBV24-1	-	CATSDSASGRNEQFF	TGTGCCACCAGTGATTCGGCTAGCGGGCGCAATGAGCAGTTCTTC
TRBJ2-3	-	TRBV29-1	-	CSPTIGTDTQYF	TGCAGCCCAACCATAGGCACAGATACGCAGTATTTT
TRBJ1-2	-	TRBV11-2	-	CASSGLYGYTF	TGTGCCAGCAGCGGATTGTATGGCTACACCTTC
TRBJ2-1	TRBD2	TRBV18	few	CASSRLAGQVGNEQFF	TGTGCCAGCTCACGACTAGCGGGACAAGTTGGCAATGAGCAGTTCTTC
TRBJ2-1	TRBD2	TRBV6-2/TRBV6-3	-	CASQREGPSYNEQFF	TGTGCCAGCCAGCGGGAGGGCCCATCCTACAATGAGCAGTTCTTC
TRBJ2-1	TRBD2	TRBV7-2	few	CASSLGPAGAYNEQFF	TGTGCCAGCAGCTTAGGGCCAGCGGGAGCGTACAATGAGCAGTTCTTC
TRBJ2-7	TRBD1	TRBV5-1	few	CASSRDRYEQYF	TGCGCCAGCAGTAGGGACAGGTACGAGCAGTACTTC
TRBJ2-2	-	TRBV4-3	-	CASSQDPFGIGELFF	TGCGCCAGCAGCCAAGATCCGTTCGGGATCGGGGAGCTGTTTTTT
TRBJ2-1	-	TRBV3-1	few	CASTTLMGGAEQFF	TGTGCCAGCACGACGCTGATGGGGGGAGCGGAGCAGTTCTTC
TRBJ2-1	-	TRBV6-5	-	CASKGGPHNEQFF	TGTGCCAGCAAAGGGGGGCCCCACAATGAGCAGTTCTTC
TRBJ1-5	-	TRBV7-2	-	CASSLVRVGNQPQHF	TGTGCCAGCAGCTTAGTCAGGGTCGGAAATCAGCCCCAGCATTTT
TRBJ1-3	TRBD1	TRBV5-1	once	CASSLPTGRGISGNTIYF	TGCGCCAGCAGCCTCCCGACAGGGCGGGGGATCTCTGGAAACACCATATATTTT
TRBJ2-3	-	TRBV6-1	-	CASRPGTQSTDTQYF	TGTGCCAGCAGACCCGGGACTCAGAGCACAGATACGCAGTATTTT
TRBJ1-2	-	TRBV6-2/TRBV6-3	-	CASRMGSTGYGYTF	TGTGCCAGCAGAATGGGGTCCACGGGCTATGGCTACACCTTC
TRBJ2-1	TRBD2	TRBV20-1	few	CSAPGGGLQFF	TGCAGTGCCCCGGGAGGGGGTTTGCAGTTCTTC
TRBJ2-2	-	TRBV29-1	-	CSVGQPGPGELFF	TGCAGCGTCGGACAGCCAGGACCCGGGGAGCTGTTTTTT
TRBJ2-1	-	TRBV5-1	-	CASSSGRGGDEQFF	TGCGCCAGCAGCTCCGGAAGGGGGGGCGATGAGCAGTTCTTC
TRBJ1-3	-	TRBV18	few	CASSRNRDGNTIYF	TGTGCCAGCTCACGGAACAGGGATGGAAACACCATATATTTT
TRBJ2-5	TRBD2	TRBV18	-	CASSRTSEETQYF	TGTGCCAGCTCTAGGACTAGCGAAGAGACCCAGTACTTC
TRBJ2-1	TRBD2	TRBV5-1	-	CASSLTSGRIGEQFF	TGCGCCAGCAGCTTGACTAGCGGGAGAATTGGTGAGCAGTTCTTC
TRBJ2-1	TRBD1	TRBV20-1	few	CRTTTGGYNEQFF	TGCAGGACCACTACAGGGGGGTACAATGAGCAGTTCTTC
TRBJ2-3	TRBD2	TRBV29-1	-	CSVEDRSGLAGGPTSDTQYF	TGCAGCGTTGAAGATCGGTCGGGACTAGCGGGAGGGCCGACCTCAGATACGCAGTATTTT
TRBJ2-2	-	TRBV7-2	once	CASSQGGQNTGELFF	TGTGCCAGCAGCCAAGGGGGACAGAACACCGGGGAGCTGTTTTTT
TRBJ2-2	-	TRBV24-1	few	CATSASGNTGELFF	TGTGCCACCAGTGCTTCAGGGAACACCGGGGAGCTGTTTTTT
TRBJ2-1	-	TRBV20-1	-	CSARVAGNERFF	TGCAGTGCTAGAGTCGCGGGCAATGAGCGGTTCTTC
TRBJ2-1	TRBD2	TRBV11-2	many	CASSRTSGSYNEQFF	TGTGCCAGCAGTCGGACTAGCGGGAGTTACAATGAGCAGTTCTTC
TRBJ2-2	-	TRBV6-2/TRBV6-3	-	CASSGSQAMNTGELFF	TGTGCCAGCAGCGGGTCACAGGCGATGAACACCGGGGAGCTGTTTTTT
TRBJ1-1	-	TRBV10-3	few	CAISESPGRRRTEAFF	TGTGCCATCAGTGAGTCACCCGGGAGGCGGCGCACTGAAGCTTTCTTT
TRBJ2-5	-	TRBV25-1	few	CASSRGVGEEETQYF	TGTGCCAGCTCAAGGGGGGTGGGGGAGGAAGAGACCCAGTACTTC
TRBJ2-5	-	TRBV20-1	-	CSARGRLNQETQYF	TGCAGTGCTAGAGGCCGTTTGAACCAAGAGACCCAGTACTTC
TRBJ2-7	TRBD1	TRBV29-1	-	CSVEGRGTGPYEQYF	TGCAGCGTTGAAGGACGCGGGACAGGGCCCTACGAGCAGTACTTC
TRBJ2-7	-	TRBV9	-	CASSVDAASYEQYF	TGTGCCAGCAGCGTAGATGCAGCCTCCTACGAGCAGTACTTC
TRBJ2-1	TRBD2	TRBV29-1	few	CSVRIGRVYDLEQFF	TGCAGCGTTCGGATCGGGAGGGTTTATGATCTTGAGCAGTTCTTC
TRBJ2-3	TRBD2	TRBV4-3	-	CASSQRSGNTDTQYF	TGCGCCAGCAGCCAGCGGAGCGGGAACACAGATACGCAGTATTTT
TRBJ2-7	TRBD2	TRBV5-1	few	CASSLAASGSEQYF	TGCGCCAGCAGCTTGGCCGCTAGCGGGAGCGAGCAGTACTTC
TRBJ2-7	-	TRBV5-4	-	CASSSDADRYEQYF	TGTGCCAGCAGCTCCGACGCGGACCGCTACGAGCAGTACTTC
TRBJ2-3	TRBD2	TRBV6-5	few	CASSHGTRQYF	TGTGCCAGCAGTCACGGGACTAGGCAGTATTTT
TRBJ1-5	-	TRBV7-9	-	CASSLSGSGRNQPQHF	TGTGCCAGCAGCTTATCAGGCTCGGGGAGGAATCAGCCCCAGCATTTT
TRBJ1-1	-	TRBV5-1	-	CASRLLNTEAFF	TGCGCCAGCAGGCTACTGAACACTGAAGCTTTCTTT
TRBJ2-3	TRBD2	TRBV11-2	few	CASSYKGAGLAGGTDTQYF	TGTGCCAGCAGCTATAAGGGAGCGGGACTAGCGGGAGGAACAGATACGCAGTATTTT
TRBJ2-2	TRBD2	TRBV5-1	-	CASATSGKTVELFF	TGCGCCAGCGCAACTAGCGGGAAGACCGTGGAGCTGTTTTTT
TRBJ2-3	TRBD2	TRBV7-3	few	CASRRTGTSYTDTQYF	TGTGCCAGCAGGCGTACCGGGACTAGCTACACAGATACGCAGTATTTT
TRBJ1-1	-	TRBV12-3/TRBV12-4	few	CASRITENTEAFF	TGTGCCAGCAGGATCACAGAGAACACTGAAGCTTTCTTT
TRBJ2-1	-	TRBV3-1	-	CASSQDQGTLYNEQFF	TGTGCCAGCAGCCAAGATCAAGGGACCCTCTACAATGAGCAGTTCTTC
TRBJ2-5	TRBD2	TRBV5-1	few	CASSLHGRAQDGTQYF	TGCGCCAGCAGCTTGCACGGGAGGGCCCAAGATGGGACCCAGTACTTC
TRBJ2-7	-	TRBV20-1	-	CSARTRVAGEQYF	TGCAGTGCTAGAACGCGAGTAGCAGGGGAGCAGTACTTC
TRBJ1-1	TRBD1	TRBV15	few	CATSSPGQGASEAFF	TGTGCCACCAGCTCCCCGGGACAGGGGGCCTCTGAAGCTTTCTTT
TRBJ2-5	-	TRBV5-1	few	CASSLAVNIGQQETQYF	TGCGCCAGCAGCTTGGCAGTGAACATAGGGCAGCAAGAGACCCAGTACTTC
TRBJ2-5	-	TRBV20-1	few	CSASQGTQYF	TGCAGTGCTAGTCAGGGGACCCAGTACTTC
TRBJ2-1	-	TRBV7-6	few	CASSPPLIHEQFF	TGTGCCAGCAGCCCCCCCCTTATTCATGAGCAGTTCTTC
TRBJ2-1	-	TRBV7-6	few	CASSNRAENYYNEQFF	TGTGCCAGCAGCAACCGGGCTGAAAATTACTACAATGAGCAGTTCTTC
TRBJ2-3	TRBD2	TRBV11-1	-	CASSLDGSGTLTDTQYF	TGTGCCAGCAGCTTAGACGGTAGCGGGACTCTTACAGATACGCAGTATTTT
TRBJ2-3	-	TRBV6-5	-	CASSYSKVRTTDTQYF	TGTGCCAGCAGTTACTCGAAGGTTCGAACAACAGATACGCAGTATTTT
TRBJ2-7	-	TRBV7-9	few	CASSFRLAGGRDYEQYF	TGTGCCAGCAGCTTTAGGCTTGCCGGGGGTCGGGACTACGAGCAGTACTTC
TRBJ2-5	TRBD2	TRBV20-1	-	CSARPTSGSPGETQYF	TGCAGTGCTAGACCGACTAGCGGGAGCCCAGGAGAGACCCAGTACTTC
TRBJ2-2	-	TRBV20-1	-	CSARDGQGSPGELFF	TGCAGTGCTAGAGACGGGCAGGGGAGTCCCGGGGAGCTGTTTTTT
TRBJ2-6	-	TRBV6-2/TRBV6-3	few	CASSQTSGANVLTF	TGTGCCAGCAGTCAAACCTCTGGGGCCAACGTCCTGACTTTC
TRBJ2-7	TRBD2	TRBV4-3	-	CASSQGVRASGSNEQYF	TGCGCCAGCAGCCAAGGGGTTCGGGCTAGCGGGAGCAACGAGCAGTACTTC
TRBJ2-2	TRBD1	TRBV19	-	CATTDRGSTGELFF	TGTGCCACCACCGACAGGGGGTCCACCGGGGAGCTGTTTTTT